This TCR beta chain was retrieved from a study of long-term antiretroviral therapy in people with HIV. Cryopreserved PBMC, at roughly 0.85-11 million per sample, were present before DNA extraction. Running of the v3.0 immunoSEQ assay took place at survey level. This table comes from immunoSEQ multiplex PCR, and its TCRdb copy is limited to in-frame clones, with some not included. The table has around 30,000 clones, 95% seen once; the top ten hold approximately 8.8%. The receptor comes from a man aged 30 to 39 with HIV. Material: unsorted PBMCs, obtained 5.3 years after starting antiretroviral therapy.

The chain's CDR3 is CASSQEWWGRFPEQFF. The DNA for the CDR3 is TGCGCCAGCAGCCAAGAATGGTGGGGTAGATTTCCTGAGCAGTTCTTC. The chain recombines TRBV4-1 with TRBJ2-1; D is ambiguous. V shed 0 bases and J shed 9 bases, with 18 bases lying between them. Germline CDR1 reads MGHRA; CDR2 reads YSYEKL. CDR3 length equals 16 residues.